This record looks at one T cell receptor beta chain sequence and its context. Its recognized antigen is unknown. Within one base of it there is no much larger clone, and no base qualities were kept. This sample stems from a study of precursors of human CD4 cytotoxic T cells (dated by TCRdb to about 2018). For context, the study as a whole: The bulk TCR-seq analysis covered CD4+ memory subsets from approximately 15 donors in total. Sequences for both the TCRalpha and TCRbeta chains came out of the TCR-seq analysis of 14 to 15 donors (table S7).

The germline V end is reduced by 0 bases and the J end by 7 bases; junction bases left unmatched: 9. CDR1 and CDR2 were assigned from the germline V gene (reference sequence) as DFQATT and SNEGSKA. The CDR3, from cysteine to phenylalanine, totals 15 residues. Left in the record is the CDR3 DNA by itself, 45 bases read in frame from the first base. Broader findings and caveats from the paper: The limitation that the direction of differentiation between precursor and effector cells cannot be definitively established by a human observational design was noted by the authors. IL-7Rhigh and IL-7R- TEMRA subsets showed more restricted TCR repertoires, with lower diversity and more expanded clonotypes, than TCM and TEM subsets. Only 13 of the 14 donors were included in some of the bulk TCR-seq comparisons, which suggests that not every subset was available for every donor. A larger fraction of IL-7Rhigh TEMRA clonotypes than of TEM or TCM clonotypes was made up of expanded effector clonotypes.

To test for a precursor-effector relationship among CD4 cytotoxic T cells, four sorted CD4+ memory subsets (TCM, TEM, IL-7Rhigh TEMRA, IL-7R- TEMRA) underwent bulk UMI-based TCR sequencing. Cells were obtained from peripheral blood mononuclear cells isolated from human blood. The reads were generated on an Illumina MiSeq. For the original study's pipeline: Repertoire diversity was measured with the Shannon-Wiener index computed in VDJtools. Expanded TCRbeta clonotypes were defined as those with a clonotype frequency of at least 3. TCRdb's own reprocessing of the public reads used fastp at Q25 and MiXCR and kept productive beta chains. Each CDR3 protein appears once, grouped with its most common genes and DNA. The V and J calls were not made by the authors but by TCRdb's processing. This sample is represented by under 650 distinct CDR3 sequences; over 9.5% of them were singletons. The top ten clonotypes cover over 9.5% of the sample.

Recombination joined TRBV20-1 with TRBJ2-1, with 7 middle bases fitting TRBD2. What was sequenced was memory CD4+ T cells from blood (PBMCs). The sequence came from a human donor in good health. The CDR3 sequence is CSARDASGVGNEQFF. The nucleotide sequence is TGCAGTGCTAGAGATGCCAGCGGGGTAGGGAATGAGCAGTTCTTC.